Following are 13 T cell receptor beta chains from one sample sequenced in a study of blood T cell repertoires in COVID-19. Using immunoSEQ multiplex PCR, the repertoire was profiled, and TCRdb retains in-frame clones only, with some absent. In the table there are about 210,000 clones, 65% to 90% of which are singletons. The material sequenced was peripheral blood. Source of these receptors: a man aged 50 or older with active or convalescent COVID-19.

Only one count was recorded for this clone. This rearrangement joins TRBV7-9 to TRBJ2-7; a weak D match, TRBD2 (6 bases). CDR3 length: 15 amino acids. Germline V lookup: CDR1 SEHNR, CDR2 FQNEAQ (reference sequence). Trimming took off 6 bases at V and 3 bases at J, with 18 bases between the two ends. The CDR3: CASSNMAGQGYEQYV. The CDR3 nucleotides are TGTGCCAGCAGTAACATGGCGGGGCAGGGCTACGAGCAGTACGTC.

The gene calls are TRBV5-1 and TRBJ2-2; 8 positions match TRBD1. V trimming: 4 bases; J trimming: 1 base; junction bases outside the gene matches: 6. The CDR3 is 16 residues long. Germline CDR1 and CDR2: SGHRS and YFSETQ. The CDR3 bases are TGCGCCAGCAGCACTACCGGGACAGGGAACACCGGGGAGCTGTTTTTT. Amino acids: CASSTTGTGNTGELFF.

This chain connects TRBV7-6 to TRBJ1-1; a possible D gene is TRBD1 (5 bases). Trimming left V 5 bases short and J 1 base short, with 11 bases between. The CDR3 is made up of 14 amino acids. Germline V gene data show CDR1 as SGHVS and CDR2 as FNYEAQ. The CDR3 sequence is CASSPRGGNTEAFF. Here the CDR3 DNA reads TGTGCCAGCAGCCCCCGGGGGGGGAACACTGAAGCTTTCTTT.

CDR3 in amino acids: CASSTGVYEQYF. The CDR3 DNA reads as TGTGCCAGCAGTACGGGGGTATACGAGCAGTACTTC. The rearrangement uses TRBV6-2 or TRBV6-3 and TRBJ2-7; maybe TRBD2 (6 bases). There are 12 residues in the CDR3. Germline CDR1 reads MNHEY; CDR2 reads SVGEGT. Trimming removed 5 bases at V and 4 bases at J, with 9 bases between.

This sequence joins TRBV6-6 and TRBJ1-5; D is possibly TRBD1 (5 bases). The germline gives CDR1 MNHNY, CDR2 SVGAGI (reference sequence). The V gene lost 4 bases and the J gene lost 7 bases, with 20 bases spanning the gap. CDR3 length: 16 residues. This CDR3 reads CASSSPEVGGAQPQHF. The CDR3 region has the DNA TGTGCCAGCAGTTCCCCCGAGGTCGGGGGTGCCCAGCCCCAGCATTTT.

The chain links TRBV28 to TRBJ2-7; 12 bases are a match to TRBD2. Germline V gene data show CDR1 as MDHEN and CDR2 as SYDVKM. J was trimmed by 6 bases and V by 4 bases; bases with no gene match: 7. The CDR3 extends over 15 amino acids. The CDR3 region is CASSSSGRARLEQYF. For the CDR3, the DNA is TGTGCCAGCAGTTCTAGCGGGAGGGCCCGTCTCGAGCAGTACTTC.

The gene calls are TRBV5-1 and TRBJ1-6; 7 bases match TRBD1. The CDR3 runs to 15 residues. Germline assignment: CDR1 SGHRS and CDR2 YFSETQ. The ends lost 2 bases at V and 7 bases at J; junction bases unmatched: 6. The CDR3 nucleotides read TGCGCCAGCAGCTTCGAAGGGGGCGCAAATTCACCCCTCCACTTT. This sequence encodes CASSFEGGANSPLHF.

This chain links TRBV6-2 or TRBV6-3 with TRBJ1-5, with TRBD1 as a possible D gene (6 bases). The germline gives CDR1 MNHEY, CDR2 SVGEGT. V was clipped by 0 bases and J by 0 bases, with 18 bases between them. The CDR3 is 19 amino acids. CDR3 in DNA: TGTGCCAGCAGTTACTCTTCGGGGGGCGAGAGTTATAGCAATCAGCCCCAGCATTTT. Protein: CASSYSSGGESYSNQPQHF.

This clone came up a few times. This chain joins TRBV5-1 and TRBJ2-2; 9 bases align to TRBD1. V was pared by 4 bases and J by 0 bases, with 4 bases of the junction left unmatched. The CDR3 is 16 amino acids. Germline assignment: CDR1 SGHRS and CDR2 YFSETQ. In nucleotides, the CDR3 is TGCGCCAGCAGCGGAGGACAGGGGTCGAACACCGGGGAGCTGTTTTTT. This translates into CASSGGQGSNTGELFF.

A single count supports this clone. The rearrangement joins TRBV4-2 to TRBJ1-1; maybe TRBD1 (6 bases). The CDR3 runs 16 residues. Per the germline V gene, CDR1 is LGHNA and CDR2 is YNFKEQ. V was trimmed by 0 bases and J by 1 base, leaving 12 bases between them. CDR3 DNA sequence: TGTGCCAGCAGCCAAGATCCAGGACAGCGGAACACTGAAGCTTTCTTT. Translated: CASSQDPGQRNTEAFF.

The V gene is TRBV25-1, the J gene TRBJ2-1; D possibly corresponds to TRBD2 (6 bases). This CDR3 region has 14 residues. Germline CDR1 reads MGHDK; CDR2 reads SYGVNS. Trimming shortened V by 7 bases and J by 7 bases, and 17 bases separated the two germline ends. CDR3 in DNA: TGTGCCAGCACCCCAGTCGGGGGTTGGAATGAGCAGTTCTTC. Translating it yields CASTPVGGWNEQFF.

The V and J genes are TRBV7-2 and TRBJ2-2; maybe TRBD2 (6 bases). V gave up 2 bases and J gave up 5 bases, with 15 bases separating them. The CDR3 extends over 16 amino acids. Germline V gene sequence: CDR1 SGHTA, CDR2 FQGNSA. Here the CDR3 DNA reads TGTGCCAGCAGCTTATGGGAGCGGGTTCAAACCGGGGAGCTGTTTTTT. Translating it yields CASSLWERVQTGELFF.

V is TRBV3-1 (or the pseudogene TRBV3-2) and J is TRBJ2-1; D remains unclear. Looked up from germline, CDR1 is LGHDT and CDR2 is YNNKEL (reference sequence). This CDR3 has 13 amino acids. Trimming shortened V by 1 base and J by 7 bases, and 8 bases separated the two germline ends. CDR3 protein: CASSQGLENEQFF. The CDR3 DNA reads as TGTGCCAGCAGCCAAGGTCTTGAGAATGAGCAGTTCTTC.